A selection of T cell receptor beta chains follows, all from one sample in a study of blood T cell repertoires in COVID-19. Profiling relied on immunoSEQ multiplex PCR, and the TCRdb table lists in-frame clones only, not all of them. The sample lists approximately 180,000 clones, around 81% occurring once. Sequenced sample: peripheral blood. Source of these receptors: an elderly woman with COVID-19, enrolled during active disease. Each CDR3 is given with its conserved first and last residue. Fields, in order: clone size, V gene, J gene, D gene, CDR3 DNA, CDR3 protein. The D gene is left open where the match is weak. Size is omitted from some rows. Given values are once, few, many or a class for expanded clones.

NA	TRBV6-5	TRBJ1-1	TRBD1	TGTGCCAGCAGTTACTCACGCGGGACAGGTGAAGCTTTCTTT	CASSYSRGTGEAFF
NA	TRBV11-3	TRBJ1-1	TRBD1	TGTGCCAGCAGCCTCGGGACAGGGAGGGAAGCTTTCTTT	CASSLGTGREAFF
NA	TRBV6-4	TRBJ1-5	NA	TGTGCCACCTCTCTTGACAGGAATAATCAGCCCCAGCATTTT	CATSLDRNNQPQHF
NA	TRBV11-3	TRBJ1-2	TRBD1	TGTGCCAGCAGCCCGCGACAGGGAAGCTATGGCTACACCTTC	CASSPRQGSYGYTF
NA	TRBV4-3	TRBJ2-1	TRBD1	TGCGCCAGCAGCCAAGGTCTCTGGACAGGGGATTTCAATGAGCAGTTCTTC	CASSQGLWTGDFNEQFF
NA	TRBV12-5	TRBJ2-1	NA	TGTGCTAGTAGTAGGTCTAGCAGCAATGAGCAGTTCTTC	CASSRSSSNEQFF
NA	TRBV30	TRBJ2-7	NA	TGTGCCTGGTCCCGACGGGGAAACGAGCAGTACTTC	CAWSRRGNEQYF
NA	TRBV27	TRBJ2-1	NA	TGTGCCAGCAGTCCCTTAGGGGGAGAAGGCTACAATGAGCAGTTCTTC	CASSPLGGEGYNEQFF
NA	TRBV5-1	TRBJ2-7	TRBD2	TGCGCCAGCAGCTTGGCTCGAACTAGCGGGAGGTCCGCATTCTACGAGCAGTACTTC	CASSLARTSGRSAFYEQYF
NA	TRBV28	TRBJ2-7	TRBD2	TGTGCCAGCAGTCCACCGGGACTAGCGGGAGGCGTTAGCTCCTACGAGCAGTACTTC	CASSPPGLAGGVSSYEQYF
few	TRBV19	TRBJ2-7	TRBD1	TGTGCCAGTAGACGGACAGGGACCTACGAGCAGTACTTC	CASRRTGTYEQYF
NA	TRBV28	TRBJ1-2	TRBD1	TGTGCCACTCAACTCGGGACAGGCTATGGCTACACCTTC	CATQLGTGYGYTF
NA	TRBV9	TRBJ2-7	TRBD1	TGTGCCAGCAGCGTCGGACAGGGGGCTGTCTACGAGCAGTACTTC	CASSVGQGAVYEQYF
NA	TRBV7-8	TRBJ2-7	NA	TGTGCCAGCAGCTTTGGGAGGGGGGCCTACGAGCAGTACTTC	CASSFGRGAYEQYF
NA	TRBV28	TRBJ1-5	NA	TGTGCCAGCAGTCCCACAGGGATTGATCAGCCCCAGCATTTT	CASSPTGIDQPQHF
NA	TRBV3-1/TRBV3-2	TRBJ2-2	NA	TGTGCCAGCAGCCAAGATCGGGCCACTAGCAGGGTCGGGGAGCTGTTTTTT	CASSQDRATSRVGELFF
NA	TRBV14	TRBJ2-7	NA	TGTGCCAGCAGCCAAATTGGACAGGGAGGGACCTACGAGCAGTACTTC	CASSQIGQGGTYEQYF
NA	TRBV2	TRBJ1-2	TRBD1	TGTGCCAGCAGAGATGACAGGGGGTCGTACTATGGCTACACCTTC	CASRDDRGSYYGYTF